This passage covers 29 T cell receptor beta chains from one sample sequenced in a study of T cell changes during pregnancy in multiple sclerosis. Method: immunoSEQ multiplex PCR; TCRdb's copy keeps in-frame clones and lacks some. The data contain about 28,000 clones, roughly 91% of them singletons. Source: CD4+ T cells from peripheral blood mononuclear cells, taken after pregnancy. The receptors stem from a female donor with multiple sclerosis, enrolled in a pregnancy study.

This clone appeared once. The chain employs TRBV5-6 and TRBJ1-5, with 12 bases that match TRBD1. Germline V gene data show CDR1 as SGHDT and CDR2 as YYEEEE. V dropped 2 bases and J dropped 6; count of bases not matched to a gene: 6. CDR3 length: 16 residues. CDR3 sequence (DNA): TGTGCCAGCAGCTTTCGGGACAGGGGGCCTGGTCAGCCCCAGCATTTT. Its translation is CASSFRDRGPGQPQHF.

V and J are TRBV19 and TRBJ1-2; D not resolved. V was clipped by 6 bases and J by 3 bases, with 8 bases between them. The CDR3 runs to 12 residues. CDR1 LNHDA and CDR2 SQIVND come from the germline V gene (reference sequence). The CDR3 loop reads CASSPSDYGYTF. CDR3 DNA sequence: TGTGCCAGTAGCCCCAGTGACTATGGCTACACCTTC.

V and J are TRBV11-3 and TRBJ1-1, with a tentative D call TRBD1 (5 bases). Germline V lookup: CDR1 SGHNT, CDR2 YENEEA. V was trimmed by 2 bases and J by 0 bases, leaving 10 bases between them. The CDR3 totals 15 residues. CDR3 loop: CASSLQGTMNTEAFF. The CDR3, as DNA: TGTGCCAGCAGCTTACAGGGTACCATGAACACTGAAGCTTTCTTT.

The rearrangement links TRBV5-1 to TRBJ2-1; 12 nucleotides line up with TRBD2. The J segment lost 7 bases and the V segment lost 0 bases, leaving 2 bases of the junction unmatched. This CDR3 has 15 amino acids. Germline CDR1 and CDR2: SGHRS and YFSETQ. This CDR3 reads CASSLELAGGNEQFF. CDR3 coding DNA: TGCGCCAGCAGCTTGGAGCTAGCGGGGGGGAATGAGCAGTTCTTC.

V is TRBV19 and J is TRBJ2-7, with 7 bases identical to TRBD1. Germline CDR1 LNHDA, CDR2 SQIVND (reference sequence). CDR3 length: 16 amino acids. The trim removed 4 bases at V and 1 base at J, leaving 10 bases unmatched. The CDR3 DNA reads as TGTGCCAGTAGTACCCGTCCGGGACAGAGTTCCTACGAGCAGTACTTC. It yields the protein CASSTRPGQSSYEQYF.

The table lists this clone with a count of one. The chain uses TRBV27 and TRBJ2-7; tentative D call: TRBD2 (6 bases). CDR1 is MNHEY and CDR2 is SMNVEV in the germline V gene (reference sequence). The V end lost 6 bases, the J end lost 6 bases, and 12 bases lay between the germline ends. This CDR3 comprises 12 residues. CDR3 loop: CASRPGAGEQYF. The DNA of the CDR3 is TGTGCCAGCAGACCGGGAGCCGGCGAGCAGTACTTC.

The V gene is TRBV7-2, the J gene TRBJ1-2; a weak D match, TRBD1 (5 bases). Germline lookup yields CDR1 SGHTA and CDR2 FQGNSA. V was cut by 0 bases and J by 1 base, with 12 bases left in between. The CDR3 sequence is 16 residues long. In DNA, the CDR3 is TGTGCCAGCAGCTTAGCGCTCCGGGGGAATAACTATGGCTACACCTTC. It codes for CASSLALRGNNYGYTF.

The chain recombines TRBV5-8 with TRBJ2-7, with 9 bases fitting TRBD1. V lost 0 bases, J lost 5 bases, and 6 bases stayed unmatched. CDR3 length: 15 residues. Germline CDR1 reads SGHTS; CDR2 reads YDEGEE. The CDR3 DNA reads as TGTGCCAGCAGCTTGGTCGGGACAGGGTGGGACGAGCAGTACTTC. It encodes CASSLVGTGWDEQYF.

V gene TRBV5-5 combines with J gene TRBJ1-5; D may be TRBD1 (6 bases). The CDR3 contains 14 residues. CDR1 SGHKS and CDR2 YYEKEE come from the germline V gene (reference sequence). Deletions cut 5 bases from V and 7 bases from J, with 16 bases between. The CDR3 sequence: CASSSKQGGQPQHF. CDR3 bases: TGTGCCAGCAGTTCCAAACAGGGTGGACAGCCCCAGCATTTT.

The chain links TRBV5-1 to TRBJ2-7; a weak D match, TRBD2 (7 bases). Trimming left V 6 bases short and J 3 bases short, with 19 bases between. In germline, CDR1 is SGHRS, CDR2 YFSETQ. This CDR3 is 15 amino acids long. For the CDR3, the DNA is TGCGCCAGCACCCTGGGGGGGGCAATGGGCTACGAGCAGTACTTC. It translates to CASTLGGAMGYEQYF.

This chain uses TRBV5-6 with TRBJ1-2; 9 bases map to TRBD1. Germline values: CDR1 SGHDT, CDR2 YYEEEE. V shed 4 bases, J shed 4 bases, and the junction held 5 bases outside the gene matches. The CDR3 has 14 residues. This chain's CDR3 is CASSPPDRGYGYTF. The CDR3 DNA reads TGTGCCAGCAGCCCACCGGACAGGGGCTATGGCTACACCTTC.

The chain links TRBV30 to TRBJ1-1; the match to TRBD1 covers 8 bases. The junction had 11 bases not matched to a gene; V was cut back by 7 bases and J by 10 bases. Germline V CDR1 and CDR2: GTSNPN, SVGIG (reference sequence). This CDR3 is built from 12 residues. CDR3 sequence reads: CALDRQGKGAFF. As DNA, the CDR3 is TGTGCCTTAGACCGACAGGGGAAGGGAGCTTTCTTT. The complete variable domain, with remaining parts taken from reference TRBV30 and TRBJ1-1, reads SQTIHQWPATLVQPVGSPLSLECTVEGTSNPNLYWYRQAAGRGLQLLFYSVGIGQISSEVPQNLSASRPQDRQFILSSKKLLLSDSGFYLCALDRQGKGAFFGQGTRLTVV.

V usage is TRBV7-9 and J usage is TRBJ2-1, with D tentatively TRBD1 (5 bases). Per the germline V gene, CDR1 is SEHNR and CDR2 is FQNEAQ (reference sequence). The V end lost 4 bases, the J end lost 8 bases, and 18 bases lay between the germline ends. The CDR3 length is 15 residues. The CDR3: CASSSQGTTGDEQFF. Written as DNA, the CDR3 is TGTGCCAGCAGCTCCCAGGGCACCACTGGGGATGAGCAGTTCTTC.

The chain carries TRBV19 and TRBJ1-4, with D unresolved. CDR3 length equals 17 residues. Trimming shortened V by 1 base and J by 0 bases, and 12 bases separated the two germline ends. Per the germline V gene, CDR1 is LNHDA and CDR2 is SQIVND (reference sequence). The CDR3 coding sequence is TGTGCCAGTAGTATAGGTCGGAGGGATTCAACTAATGAAAAACTGTTTTTT. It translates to CASSIGRRDSTNEKLFF.

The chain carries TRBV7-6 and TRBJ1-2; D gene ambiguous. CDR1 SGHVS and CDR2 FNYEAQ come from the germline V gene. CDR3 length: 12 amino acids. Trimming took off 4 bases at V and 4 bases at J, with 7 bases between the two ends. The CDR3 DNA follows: TGTGCCAGCAGCTCGCGCGGCTATGGCTACACCTTC. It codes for CASSSRGYGYTF.

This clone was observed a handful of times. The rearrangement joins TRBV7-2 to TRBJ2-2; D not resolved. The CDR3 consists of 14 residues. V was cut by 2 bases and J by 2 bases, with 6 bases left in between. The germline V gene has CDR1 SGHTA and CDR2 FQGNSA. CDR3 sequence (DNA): TGTGCCAGCAGCTTACAGGTCAACACCGGGGAGCTGTTTTTT. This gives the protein CASSLQVNTGELFF.

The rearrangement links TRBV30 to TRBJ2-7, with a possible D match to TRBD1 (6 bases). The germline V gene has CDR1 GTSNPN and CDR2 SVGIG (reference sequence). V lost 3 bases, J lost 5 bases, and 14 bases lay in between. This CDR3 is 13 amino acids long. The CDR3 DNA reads TGTGCCTGGAGAACACAGGGCAACCACGAGCAGTACTTC. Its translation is CAWRTQGNHEQYF.

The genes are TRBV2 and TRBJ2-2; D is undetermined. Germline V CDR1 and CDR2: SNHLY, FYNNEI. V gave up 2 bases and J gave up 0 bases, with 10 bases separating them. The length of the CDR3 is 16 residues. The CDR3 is CASSELRPTNTGELFF. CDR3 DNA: TGTGCCAGCAGTGAACTCAGGCCCACGAACACCGGGGAGCTGTTTTTT.

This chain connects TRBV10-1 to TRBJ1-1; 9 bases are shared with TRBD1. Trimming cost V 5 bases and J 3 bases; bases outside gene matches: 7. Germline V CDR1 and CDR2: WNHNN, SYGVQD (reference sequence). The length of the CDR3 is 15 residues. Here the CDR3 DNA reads TGCGCCAGCAGTTCCGGGACAGGGTCGTACACTGAAGCTTTCTTT. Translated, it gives CASSSGTGSYTEAFF.

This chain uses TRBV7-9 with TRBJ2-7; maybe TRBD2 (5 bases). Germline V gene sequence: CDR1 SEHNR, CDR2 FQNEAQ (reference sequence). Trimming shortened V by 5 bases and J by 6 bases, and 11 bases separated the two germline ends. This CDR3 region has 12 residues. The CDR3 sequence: CASSILVTEQYF. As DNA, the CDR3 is TGTGCCAGCAGCATACTAGTAACCGAGCAGTACTTC. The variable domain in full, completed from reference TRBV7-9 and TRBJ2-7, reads DTGVSQNPRHKITKRGQNVTFRCDPISEHNRLYWYRQTLGQGPEFLTYFQNEAQLEKSRLLSDRFSAERPKGSFSTLEIQRTEQGDSAMYLCASSILVTEQYFGPGTRLTVT.

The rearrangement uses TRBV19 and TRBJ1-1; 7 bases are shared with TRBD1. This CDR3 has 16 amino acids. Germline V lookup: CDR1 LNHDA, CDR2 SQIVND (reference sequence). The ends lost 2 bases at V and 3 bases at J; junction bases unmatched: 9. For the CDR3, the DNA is TGTGCCAGTAGTATACGCCTGCCCCAGGGGGACACTGAAGCTTTCTTT. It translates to CASSIRLPQGDTEAFF.

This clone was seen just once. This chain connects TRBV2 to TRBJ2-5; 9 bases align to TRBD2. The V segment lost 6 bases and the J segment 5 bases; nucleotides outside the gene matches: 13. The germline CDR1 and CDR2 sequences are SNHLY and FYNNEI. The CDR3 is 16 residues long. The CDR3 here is CASRSGGGGALETQYF. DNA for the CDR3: TGTGCCAGCAGATCCGGCGGCGGGGGGGCTCTTGAGACCCAGTACTTC.

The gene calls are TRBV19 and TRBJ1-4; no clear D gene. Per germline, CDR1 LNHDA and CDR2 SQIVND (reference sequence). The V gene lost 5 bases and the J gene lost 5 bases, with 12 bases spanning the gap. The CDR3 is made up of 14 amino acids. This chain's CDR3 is CASSWTLLNEKLFF. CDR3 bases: TGTGCCAGTAGTTGGACTCTCCTCAATGAAAAACTGTTTTTT.

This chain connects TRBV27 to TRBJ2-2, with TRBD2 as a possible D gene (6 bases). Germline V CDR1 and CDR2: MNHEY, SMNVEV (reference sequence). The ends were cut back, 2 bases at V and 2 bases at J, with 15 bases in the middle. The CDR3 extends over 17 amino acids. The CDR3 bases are TGTGCCAGCAGTTTAAAAGGCGGGACGTATAACACCGGGGAGCTGTTTTTT. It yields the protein CASSLKGGTYNTGELFF.

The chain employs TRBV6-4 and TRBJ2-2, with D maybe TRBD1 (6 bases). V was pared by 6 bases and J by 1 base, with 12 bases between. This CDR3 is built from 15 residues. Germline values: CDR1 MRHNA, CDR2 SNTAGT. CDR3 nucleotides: TGTGCCAGCAGCCCAGGGGTCCTGAACACCGGGGAGCTGTTTTTT. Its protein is CASSPGVLNTGELFF.

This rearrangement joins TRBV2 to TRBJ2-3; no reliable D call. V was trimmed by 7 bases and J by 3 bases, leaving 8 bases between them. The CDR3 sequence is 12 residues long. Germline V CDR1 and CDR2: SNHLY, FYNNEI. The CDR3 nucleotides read TGTGCCAGCACGTGGCATACAGATACGCAGTATTTT. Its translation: CASTWHTDTQYF.

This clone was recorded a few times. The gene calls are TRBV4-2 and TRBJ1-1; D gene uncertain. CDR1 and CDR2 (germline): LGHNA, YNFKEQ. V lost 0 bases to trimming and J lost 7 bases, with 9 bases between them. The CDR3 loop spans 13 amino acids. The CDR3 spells CASSQDIGFEAFF. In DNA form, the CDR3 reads TGTGCCAGCAGCCAAGATATCGGGTTTGAAGCTTTCTTT.

CDR3: CASSNAGRNNSPLHF. CDR3 sequence (DNA): TGTGCCAGCAGCAACGCCGGGAGAAATAATTCACCCCTCCACTTT. This rearrangement joins TRBV7-9 to TRBJ1-6; no firm D call. Trimming left V 5 bases short and J 5 bases short, with 13 bases between. The CDR3 is 15 amino acids. From germline, CDR1 is SEHNR and CDR2 FQNEAQ (reference sequence). Looking up the rest from reference TRBV7-9 and TRBJ1-6 gives the full variable domain: DTGVSQNPRHKITKRGQNVTFRCDPISEHNRLYWYRQTLGQGPEFLTYFQNEAQLEKSRLLSDRFSAERPKGSFSTLEIQRTEQGDSAMYLCASSNAGRNNSPLHFGNGTRLTVT.

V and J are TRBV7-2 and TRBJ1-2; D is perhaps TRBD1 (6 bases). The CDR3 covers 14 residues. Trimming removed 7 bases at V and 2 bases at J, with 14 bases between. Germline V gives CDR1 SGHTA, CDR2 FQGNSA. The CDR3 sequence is CASTPVGGNYGYTF. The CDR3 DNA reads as TGTGCCAGCACCCCAGTTGGGGGCAACTATGGCTACACCTTC.